This TCR beta chain was obtained from a study of T cell clonotyping in hematopoietic cell transplantation. General study results and limits: Recipient TCR diversity dropped after transplant; expanded clonotypes rose from day 30 to 180.

As concerns this clone: Its antigen is still unknown.

The germline V gene encodes CDR1 LNHDA and CDR2 SQIVND (reference sequence). CDR3 length: 14 amino acids. Trimming at V came to 11 bases and at J to 7 bases, leaving 14 bases not matched to a gene. Time point meaning: recipient sample about 28 days before transplant, after cytoreduction. Samples: about 28 days before transplant, then days 30, 100 and 180 after. Clones were sequenced by immunoSEQ multiplex PCR, and TCRdb holds only the in-frame ones, with some missing. The data hold several thousand clones, with 87% observed a single time. Material: peripheral blood mononuclear cells, obtained before stem cell transplant. The genes are TRBV19 and TRBJ2-1; 7 bases match TRBD1. The receptor comes from a woman in her fifties or sixties with acute myeloid leukemia. Some clones in this sample may be carry-over from other donors' samples. CDR3 sequence: CASEDRAILNEQFF. The CDR3 DNA follows: TGTGCCTCCGAAGACAGGGCGATCTTAAATGAGCAGTTCTTC.